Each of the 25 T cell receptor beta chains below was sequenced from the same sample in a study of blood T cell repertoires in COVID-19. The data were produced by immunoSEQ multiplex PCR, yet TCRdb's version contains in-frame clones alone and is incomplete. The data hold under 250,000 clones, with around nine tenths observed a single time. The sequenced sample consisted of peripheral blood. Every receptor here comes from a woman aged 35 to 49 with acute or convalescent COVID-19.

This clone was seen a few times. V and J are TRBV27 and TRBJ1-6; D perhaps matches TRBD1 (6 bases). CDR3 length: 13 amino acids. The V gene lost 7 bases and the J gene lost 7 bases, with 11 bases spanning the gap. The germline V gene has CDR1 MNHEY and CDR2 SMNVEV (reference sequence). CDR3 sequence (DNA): TGTGCCAGCAATGGACAGTGGAATTCACCCCTCCACTTT. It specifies CASNGQWNSPLHF.

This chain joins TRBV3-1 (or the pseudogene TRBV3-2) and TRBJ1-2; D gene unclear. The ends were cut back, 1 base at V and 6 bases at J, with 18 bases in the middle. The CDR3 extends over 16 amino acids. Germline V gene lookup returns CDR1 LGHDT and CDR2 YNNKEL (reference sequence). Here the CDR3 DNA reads TGTGCCAGCAGCCAAGTCCTGACTACACAGCCGGATGGCTACACCTTC. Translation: CASSQVLTTQPDGYTF.

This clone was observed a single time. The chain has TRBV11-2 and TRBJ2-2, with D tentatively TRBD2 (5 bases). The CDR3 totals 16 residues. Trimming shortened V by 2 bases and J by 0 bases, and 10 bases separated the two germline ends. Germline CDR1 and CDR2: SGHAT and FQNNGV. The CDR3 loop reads CASSLRGLSNTGELFF. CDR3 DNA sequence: TGTGCCAGCAGCTTAAGAGGGCTCTCGAACACCGGGGAGCTGTTTTTT. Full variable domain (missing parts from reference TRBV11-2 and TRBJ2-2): EAGVAQSPRYKIIEKRQSVAFWCNPISGHATLYWYQQILGQGPKLLIQFQNNGVVDDSQLPKDRFSAERLKGVDSTLKIQPAKLEDSAVYLCASSLRGLSNTGELFFGEGSRLTVL.

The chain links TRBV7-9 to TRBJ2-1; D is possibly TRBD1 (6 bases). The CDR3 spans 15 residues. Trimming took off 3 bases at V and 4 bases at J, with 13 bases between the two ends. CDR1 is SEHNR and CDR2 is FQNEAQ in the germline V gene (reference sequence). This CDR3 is CASSFLGHRYNEQFF. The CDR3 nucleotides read TGTGCCAGCAGCTTCCTGGGACACCGATACAATGAGCAGTTCTTC.

The CDR3 DNA reads as TGTGCCAGCAGCCGACAGGGGTTCCAGCCCCAGCATTTT. It is translated as CASSRQGFQPQHF. V and J are TRBV12-3 or TRBV12-4 and TRBJ1-5, with 8 bases lining up with TRBD1. Trimming at V came to 6 bases and at J to 7 bases, leaving 5 bases not matched to a gene. CDR3 length equals 13 residues.

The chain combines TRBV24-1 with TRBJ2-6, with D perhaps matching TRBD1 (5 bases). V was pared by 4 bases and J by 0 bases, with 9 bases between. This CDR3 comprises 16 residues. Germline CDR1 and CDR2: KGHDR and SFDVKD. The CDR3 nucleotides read TGTGCCACCAGTGACTCAGGGAACTCTGGGGCCAACGTCCTGACTTTC. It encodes CATSDSGNSGANVLTF.

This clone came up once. CDR3 in amino acids: CASSTTGEPEAFF. CDR3 in DNA: TGTGCCAGCAGCACCACAGGGGAACCTGAAGCTTTCTTT. The chain combines TRBV6-5 with TRBJ1-1; 7 positions match TRBD1. The CDR3 spans 13 residues. Germline CDR1 and CDR2: MNHEY and SVGAGI. V trimming: 6 bases; J trimming: 6 bases; junction bases outside the gene matches: 7.

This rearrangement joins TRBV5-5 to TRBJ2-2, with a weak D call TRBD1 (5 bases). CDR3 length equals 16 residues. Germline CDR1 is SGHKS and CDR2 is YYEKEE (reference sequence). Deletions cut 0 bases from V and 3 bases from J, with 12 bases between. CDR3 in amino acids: CASSLGHRSDTGELFF. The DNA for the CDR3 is TGTGCCAGCAGCTTGGGGCACAGGAGTGACACCGGGGAGCTGTTTTTT.

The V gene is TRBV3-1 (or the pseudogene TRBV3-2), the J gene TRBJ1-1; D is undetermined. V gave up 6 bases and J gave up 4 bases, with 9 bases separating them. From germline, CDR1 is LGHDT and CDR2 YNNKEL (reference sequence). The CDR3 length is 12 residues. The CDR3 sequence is CASSPTGTEAFF. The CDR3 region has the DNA TGTGCCAGCAGTCCCACGGGCACTGAAGCTTTCTTT.

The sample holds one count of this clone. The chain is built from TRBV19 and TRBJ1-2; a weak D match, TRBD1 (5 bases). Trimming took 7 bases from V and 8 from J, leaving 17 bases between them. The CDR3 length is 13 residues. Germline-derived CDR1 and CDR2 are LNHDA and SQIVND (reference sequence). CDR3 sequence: CASMKSRQRGYTF. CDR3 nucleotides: TGTGCCAGTATGAAGTCAAGACAGAGGGGCTACACCTTC.

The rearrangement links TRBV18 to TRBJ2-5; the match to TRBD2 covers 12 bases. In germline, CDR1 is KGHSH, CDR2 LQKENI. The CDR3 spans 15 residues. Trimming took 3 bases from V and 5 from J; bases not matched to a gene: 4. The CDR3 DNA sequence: TGTGCCAGCTCACCCCTAGCGGGGGGGCAGGAGACCCAGTACTTC. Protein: CASSPLAGGQETQYF. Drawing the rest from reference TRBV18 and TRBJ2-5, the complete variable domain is NAGVMQNPRHLVRRRGQEARLRCSPMKGHSHVYWYRQLPEEGLKFMVYLQKENIIDESGMPKERFSAEFPKEGPSILRIQQVVRGDSAAYFCASSPLAGGQETQYFGPGTRLLVL.

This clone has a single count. The CDR3 region is CASRDGGGNTIYF. In DNA, the CDR3 is TGTGCCAGCAGGGATGGCGGCGGAAACACCATATATTTT. This sequence joins TRBV6-5 and TRBJ1-3; D is ambiguous. V was trimmed by 6 bases and J by 4 bases, leaving 10 bases between them. From germline, CDR1 is MNHEY and CDR2 SVGAGI. The CDR3 is 13 amino acids.

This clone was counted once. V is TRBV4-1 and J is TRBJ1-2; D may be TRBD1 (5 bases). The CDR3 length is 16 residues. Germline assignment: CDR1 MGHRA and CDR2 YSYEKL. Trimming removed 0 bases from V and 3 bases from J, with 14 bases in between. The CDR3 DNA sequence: TGCGCCAGCAGCCAAGACCGAGGAGGGGCACACTATGGCTACACCTTC. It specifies CASSQDRGGAHYGYTF.

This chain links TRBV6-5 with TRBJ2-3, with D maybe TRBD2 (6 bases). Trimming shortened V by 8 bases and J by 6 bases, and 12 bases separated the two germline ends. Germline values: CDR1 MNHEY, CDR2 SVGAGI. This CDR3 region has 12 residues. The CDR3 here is CASHRGSDTQYF. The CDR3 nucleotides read TGTGCCAGCCACCGGGGGTCGGATACGCAGTATTTT.

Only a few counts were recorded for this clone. The DNA for the CDR3 is TGCGCCAGCAGTCGGACAGGGAATTGGGTGAACACTGAAGCTTTCTTT. The encoded protein is CASSRTGNWVNTEAFF. This chain links TRBV10-2 with TRBJ1-1, with TRBD1 matching 8 bases. The CDR3 contains 16 residues. Losses at the gene ends were 5 bases for V and 0 bases for J; bases not matched to a gene: 8. CDR1 is WSHSY and CDR2 is SAAADI in the germline V gene.

The CDR3 DNA sequence: TGTGCCAGCAGCTTGGCCCGGGCGGGCGATTATGGCTACACCTTC. Translation gives CASSLARAGDYGYTF. The rearrangement joins TRBV5-5 to TRBJ1-2; D is unresolved. The CDR3 spans 15 residues. Trimming shortened V by 0 bases and J by 5 bases, and 14 bases separated the two germline ends. The V gene's germline CDR1 is SGHKS and CDR2 YYEKEE (reference sequence).

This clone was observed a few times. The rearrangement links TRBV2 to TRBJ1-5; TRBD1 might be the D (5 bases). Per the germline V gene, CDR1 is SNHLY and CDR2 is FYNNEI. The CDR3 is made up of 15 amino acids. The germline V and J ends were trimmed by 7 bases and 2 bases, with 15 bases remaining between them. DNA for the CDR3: TGTGCCAGCACGGTGACAGAATCGGGCAATCAGCCCCAGCATTTT. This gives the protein CASTVTESGNQPQHF.

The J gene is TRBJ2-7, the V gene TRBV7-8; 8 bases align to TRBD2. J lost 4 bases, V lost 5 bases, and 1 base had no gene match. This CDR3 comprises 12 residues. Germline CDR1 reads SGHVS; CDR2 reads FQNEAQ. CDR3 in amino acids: CASSRGGYEQYV. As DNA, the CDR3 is TGTGCCAGCAGCCGGGGGGGATACGAGCAGTACGTC.

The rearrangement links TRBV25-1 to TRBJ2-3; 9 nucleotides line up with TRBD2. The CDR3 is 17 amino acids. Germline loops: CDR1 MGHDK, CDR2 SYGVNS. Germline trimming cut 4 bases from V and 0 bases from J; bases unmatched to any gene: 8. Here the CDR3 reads CASSGASGDHSTDTQYF. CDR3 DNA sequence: TGTGCCAGCAGTGGGGCTAGCGGGGACCATAGCACAGATACGCAGTATTTT. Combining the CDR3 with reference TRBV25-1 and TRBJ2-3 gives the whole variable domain EADIYQTPRYLVIGTGKKITLECSQTMGHDKMYWYQQDPGMELHLIHYSYGVNSTEKGDLSSESTVSRIRTEHFPLTLESARPSHTSQYLCASSGASGDHSTDTQYFGPGTRLTVL.

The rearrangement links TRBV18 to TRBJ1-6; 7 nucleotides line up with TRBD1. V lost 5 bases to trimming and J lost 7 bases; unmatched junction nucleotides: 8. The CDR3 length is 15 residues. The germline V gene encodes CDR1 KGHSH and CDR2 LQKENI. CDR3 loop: CASSSDRVQNSPLHF. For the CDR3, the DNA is TGTGCCAGCTCAAGCGACAGGGTCCAGAATTCACCCCTCCACTTT. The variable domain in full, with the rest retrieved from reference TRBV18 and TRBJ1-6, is NAGVMQNPRHLVRRRGQEARLRCSPMKGHSHVYWYRQLPEEGLKFMVYLQKENIIDESGMPKERFSAEFPKEGPSILRIQQVVRGDSAAYFCASSSDRVQNSPLHFGNGTRLTVT.

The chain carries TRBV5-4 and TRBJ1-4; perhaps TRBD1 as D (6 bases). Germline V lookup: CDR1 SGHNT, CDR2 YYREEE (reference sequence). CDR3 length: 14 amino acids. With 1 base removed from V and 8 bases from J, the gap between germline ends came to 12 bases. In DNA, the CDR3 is TGTGCCAGCAGCTTGCAACAGGGAGGGGAAAAACTGTTTTTT. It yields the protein CASSLQQGGEKLFF.

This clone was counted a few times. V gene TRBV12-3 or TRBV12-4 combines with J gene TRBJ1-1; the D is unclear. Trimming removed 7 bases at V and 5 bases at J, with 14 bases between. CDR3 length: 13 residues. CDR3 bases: TGTGCCAGCACCTACATAACGAGGACTGAAGCTTTCTTT. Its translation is CASTYITRTEAFF.

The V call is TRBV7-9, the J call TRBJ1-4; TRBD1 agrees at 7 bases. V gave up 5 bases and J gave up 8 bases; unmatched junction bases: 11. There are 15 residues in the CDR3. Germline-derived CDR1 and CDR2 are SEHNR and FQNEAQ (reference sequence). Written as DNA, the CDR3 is TGTGCCAGCAGCGAACGGACAGGTCTCTTGGAAAAACTGTTTTTT. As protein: CASSERTGLLEKLFF.

The CDR3 DNA sequence: TGCGCCAGCAGCTTGGAACAGGGCCATGGCTACACCTTC. Translating it yields CASSLEQGHGYTF. The chain has TRBV5-1 and TRBJ1-2; perhaps TRBD1 as D (6 bases). The CDR3 loop spans 13 amino acids. The germline CDR1 and CDR2 sequences are SGHRS and YFSETQ. V gave up 0 bases and J gave up 6 bases, with 9 bases separating them.

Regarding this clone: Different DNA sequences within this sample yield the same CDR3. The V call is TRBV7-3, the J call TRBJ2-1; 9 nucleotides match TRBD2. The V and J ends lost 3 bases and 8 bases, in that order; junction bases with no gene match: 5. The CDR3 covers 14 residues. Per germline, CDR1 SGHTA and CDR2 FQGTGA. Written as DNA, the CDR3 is TGTGCCAGCAGCTTGGGCGGGGGGGCCCATGAGCAGTTCTTC. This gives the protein CASSLGGGAHEQFF.